The clone carrying this T cell receptor beta chain was counted ten times or more. The antigen is undetermined. The CDR3 end lies 3 residues beyond the end of the read and is filled in from the germline J gene. This entry belongs to a study of T cell clonality in common variable immunodeficiency. Profiling relied on immunoSEQ multiplex PCR, and the TCRdb table lists in-frame clones only, not all of them. Sampling found 40,000 to 45,000 clones, none seen once. Notes on the study in general: Fewer deletions and N-nucleotide insertions were reportedly seen in common variable immunodeficiency TCR beta sequences. Compared with healthy controls, CVID subjects showed increased TCRbeta clonality, mostly in about a third. Shared TCRbeta clones were fewer between CVID subjects than controls.

Looked up from germline, CDR1 is SGHRS and CDR2 is YFSETQ. V lost 3 bases, J lost 6 bases, and 15 bases lay in between. The length of the CDR3 is 14 residues. Sample: peripheral blood mononuclear cells. The TCR was taken from a person aged 18 to 70 in good health. This sequence joins TRBV5-1 and TRBJ1-2, with D perhaps matching TRBD1 (6 bases). CDR3 DNA (partial): TGCGCCAGCAGCTCAAGACAGGCTTTTAATGGC. Translating it yields CASSSRQAFNG. The whole CDR3 protein reads CASSSRQAFNGYTF.